Listed here are 5 T cell receptor beta chains from one sample, sequenced in a study of T cells in tuberculosis. Data came from immunoSEQ multiplex PCR; TCRdb stores just in-frame clones and leaves some out. There are around 43,000 clones in the sample; 95% occur only once, and roughly 3.5% lies in the top ten. The sequenced material came from PBMCs. All receptors derive from a donor aged 10-29 years with latent tuberculosis or without tuberculosis infection.

The chain couples TRBV2 to TRBJ1-2; 7 bases match TRBD1. CDR1 is SNHLY and CDR2 is FYNNEI in the germline V gene. This CDR3 has 17 residues. Losses at the gene ends were 11 bases for V and 7 bases for J; bases not matched to a gene: 25. CDR3 sequence (DNA): TGTGCCTCCACAGAGCCAAAAGTCCAGGGGGTTACGGGTGGCTACACCTTC. Its translation is CASTEPKVQGVTGGYTF.

V is TRBV4-1 and J is TRBJ1-5, with a tentative D call TRBD1 (5 bases). The CDR3 totals 18 residues. V shed 0 bases and J shed 0 bases, with 15 bases lying between them. Per the germline V gene, CDR1 is MGHRA and CDR2 is YSYEKL. CDR3 nucleotide sequence: TGCGCCAGCAGCCAAGATCCCGGAGGGACGACTAGCAATCAGCCCCAGCATTTT. Its translation is CASSQDPGGTTSNQPQHF.

The gene calls are TRBV14 and TRBJ1-6; unclear D gene. Germline CDR1 and CDR2: SGHDN and FVKESK. Trimming took 0 bases from V and 8 from J, leaving 14 bases between them. The CDR3 is made up of 16 amino acids. CDR3 sequence reads: CASSQEEGRRDSPLHF. The CDR3 DNA reads as TGTGCCAGCAGCCAAGAGGAGGGCAGACGTGATTCACCCCTCCACTTT. The full variable domain, its missing parts supplied by reference TRBV14 and TRBJ1-6, is EAGVTQFPSHSVIEKGQTVTLRCDPISGHDNLYWYRRVMGKEIKFLLHFVKESKQDESGMPNNRFLAERTGGTYSTLKVQPAELEDSGVYFCASSQEEGRRDSPLHFGNGTRLTVT.

The chain recombines TRBV5-6 with TRBJ2-3; 8 bases line up with TRBD2. V lost 0 bases to trimming and J lost 4 bases; unmatched junction nucleotides: 10. CDR3 length: 17 amino acids. Germline assignment: CDR1 SGHDT and CDR2 YYEEEE. The CDR3: CASSLGRGTSVPDTQYF. The CDR3 DNA reads as TGTGCCAGCAGCTTGGGGCGGGGGACTAGTGTTCCAGATACGCAGTATTTT.

The chain carries TRBV11-2 and TRBJ1-3, with 7 bases lining up with TRBD1. The CDR3 totals 17 residues. CDR1 is SGHAT and CDR2 is FQNNGV in the germline V gene. The V and J ends lost 7 bases and 0 bases, in that order; junction bases with no gene match: 12. The CDR3 DNA is TGTGCCAGCACCTACCCGGGACAGAGACTCTCTGGAAACACCATATATTTT. Translated, it gives CASTYPGQRLSGNTIYF.